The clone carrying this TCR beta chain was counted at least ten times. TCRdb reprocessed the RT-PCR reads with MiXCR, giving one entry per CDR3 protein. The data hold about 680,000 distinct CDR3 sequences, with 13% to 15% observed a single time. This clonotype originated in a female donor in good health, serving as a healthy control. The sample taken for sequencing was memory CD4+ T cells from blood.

The CDR3 region has the DNA TGTGCCAGCAGTGGGGAGGGGGGGCAGCCCCAGCATTTT. This codes for CASSGEGGQPQHF. The chain employs TRBV6-4 and TRBJ1-5; tentatively, D is TRBD1 (6 bases). The CDR3 is 13 residues long. Trimming left V 4 bases short and J 7 bases short, with 11 bases between. The germline CDR1 and CDR2 sequences are MRHNA and SNTAGT.